This TCR beta chain was sequenced for a study of T cell responses to AZD1222 COVID-19 vaccine. J was trimmed by 6 bases and V by 5 bases; bases with no gene match: 9. Looked up from germline, CDR1 is MDHEN and CDR2 is SYDVKM. The CDR3 runs to 14 residues. As concerns this clone: Its cognate antigen is unknown.

General study findings and limits: The donor cohort was predominantly white British with a female majority, and clonal diversity may have been underestimated. At study baseline, merely five or six AZD1222 recipients were seropositive.

Assay: immunoSEQ multiplex PCR; the TCRdb copy retains only in-frame clones and omits some. Among approximately 52,000 clones, roughly 86% were seen once, and the ten largest hold approximately 2.4%. Material: peripheral blood, obtained 28 days after the second AZD1222 dose. The J gene is TRBJ2-7, the V gene TRBV28; 8 positions match TRBD2. The receptor was isolated from an adult who received the AZD1222 COVID-19 vaccine. CDR3 DNA: TGTGCCAGCAGTATGGAGCGGGAGTTTGTCGAGCAGTACTTC. As protein: CASSMEREFVEQYF.